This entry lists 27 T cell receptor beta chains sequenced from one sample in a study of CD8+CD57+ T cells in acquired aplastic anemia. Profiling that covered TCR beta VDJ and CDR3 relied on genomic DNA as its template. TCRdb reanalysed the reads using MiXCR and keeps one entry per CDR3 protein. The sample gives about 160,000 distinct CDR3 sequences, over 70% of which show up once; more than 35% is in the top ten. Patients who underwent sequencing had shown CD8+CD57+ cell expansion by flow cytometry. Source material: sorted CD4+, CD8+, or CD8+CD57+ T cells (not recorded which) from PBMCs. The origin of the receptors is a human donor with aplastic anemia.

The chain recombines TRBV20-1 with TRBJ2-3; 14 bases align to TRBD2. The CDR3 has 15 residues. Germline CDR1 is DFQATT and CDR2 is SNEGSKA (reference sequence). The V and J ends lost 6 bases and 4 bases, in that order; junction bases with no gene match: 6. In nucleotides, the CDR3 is TGCAGTGCACCGACTAGCGGGAGGGCCGCAGATACGCAGTATTTT. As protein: CSAPTSGRAADTQYF.

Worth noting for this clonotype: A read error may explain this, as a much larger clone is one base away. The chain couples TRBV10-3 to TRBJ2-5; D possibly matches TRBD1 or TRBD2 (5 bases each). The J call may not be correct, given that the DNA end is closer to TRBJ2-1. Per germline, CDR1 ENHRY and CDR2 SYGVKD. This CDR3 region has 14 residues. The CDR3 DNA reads TGTGCCATCAGTTCCGCCGGGACCCACAATGAGCAGTTCTTC. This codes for CAISSAGTHNEQFF.

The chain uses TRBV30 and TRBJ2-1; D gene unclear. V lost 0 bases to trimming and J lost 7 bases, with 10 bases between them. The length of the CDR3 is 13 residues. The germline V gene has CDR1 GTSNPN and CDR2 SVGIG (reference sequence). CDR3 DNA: TGTGCCTGGAGTGTAACCCGGTGGAATGAGCAGTTCTTC. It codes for CAWSVTRWNEQFF. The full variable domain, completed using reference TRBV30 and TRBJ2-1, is SQTIHQWPATLVQPVGSPLSLECTVEGTSNPNLYWYRQAAGRGLQLLFYSVGIGQISSEVPQNLSASRPQDRQFILSSKKLLLSDSGFYLCAWSVTRWNEQFFGPGTRLTVL.

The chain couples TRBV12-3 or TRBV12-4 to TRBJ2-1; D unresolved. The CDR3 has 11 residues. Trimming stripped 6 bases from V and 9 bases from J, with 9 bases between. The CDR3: CASSLTLEQFF. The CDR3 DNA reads TGTGCCAGCAGCTTGACTCTTGAGCAGTTCTTC.

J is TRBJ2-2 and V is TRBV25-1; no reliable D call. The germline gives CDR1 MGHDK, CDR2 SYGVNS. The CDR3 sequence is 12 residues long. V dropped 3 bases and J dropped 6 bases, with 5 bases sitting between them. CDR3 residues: CASSDGSGELFF. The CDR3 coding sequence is TGTGCCAGCAGTGACGGTTCCGGGGAGCTGTTTTTT.

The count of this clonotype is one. The CDR3 protein is CASSEGGDRVGQETQYF. The DNA of the CDR3 is TGTGCCAGCAGTGAAGGGGGCGACAGGGTGGGACAAGAGACCCAGTACTTC. The J gene is TRBJ2-5, the V gene TRBV25-1; TRBD1 aligns across 7 bases. Per the germline V gene, CDR1 is MGHDK and CDR2 is SYGVNS. This CDR3 is built from 17 residues. V lost 2 bases and J lost 2; bases outside the gene matches: 11.

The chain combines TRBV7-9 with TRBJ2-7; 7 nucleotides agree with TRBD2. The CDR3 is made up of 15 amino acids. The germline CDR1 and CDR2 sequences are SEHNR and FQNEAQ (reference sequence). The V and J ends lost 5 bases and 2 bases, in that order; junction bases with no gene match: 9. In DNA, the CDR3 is TGTGCCAGCAGCCCCACTAGCGAATATCCCTACGAGCAGTACGTC. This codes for CASSPTSEYPYEQYV.

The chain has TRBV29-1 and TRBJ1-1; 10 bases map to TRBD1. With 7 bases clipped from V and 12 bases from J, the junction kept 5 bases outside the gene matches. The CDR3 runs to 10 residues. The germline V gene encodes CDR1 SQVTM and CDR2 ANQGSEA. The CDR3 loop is CSAGTGVSFF. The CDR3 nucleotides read TGCAGCGCCGGGACAGGGGTGTCTTTCTTT.

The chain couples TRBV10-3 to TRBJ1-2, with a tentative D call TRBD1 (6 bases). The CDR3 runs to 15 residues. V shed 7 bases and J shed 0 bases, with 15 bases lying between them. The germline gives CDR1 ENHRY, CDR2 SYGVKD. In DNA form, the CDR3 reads TGTGCCATCAAGACGGGGGCTACTCCTAACTATGGCTACACCTTC. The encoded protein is CAIKTGATPNYGYTF.

Written as DNA, the CDR3 is TGTGCCAGCAGTTTCGCACCCGAGGGGGAATACGAGCAGTACTTC. It codes for CASSFAPEGEYEQYF. J is TRBJ2-7 and V is TRBV9; D is perhaps TRBD1 (6 bases). This CDR3 has 15 residues. The germline V gene encodes CDR1 SGDLS and CDR2 YYNGEE. V was shortened by 5 bases and J by 4 bases, with 19 bases between the two germline ends.

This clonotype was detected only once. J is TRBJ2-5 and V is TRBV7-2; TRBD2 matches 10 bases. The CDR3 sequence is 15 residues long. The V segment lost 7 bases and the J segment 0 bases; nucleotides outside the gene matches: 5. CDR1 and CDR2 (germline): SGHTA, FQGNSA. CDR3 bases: TGTGCCAGCACCCTGACTAGCGGGCACCAAGAGACCCAGTACTTC. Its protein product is CASTLTSGHQETQYF.

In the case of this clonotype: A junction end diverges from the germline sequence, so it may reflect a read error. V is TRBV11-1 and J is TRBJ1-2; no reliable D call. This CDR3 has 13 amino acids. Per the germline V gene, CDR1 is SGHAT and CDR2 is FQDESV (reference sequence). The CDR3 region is CASSLDPVASYYF. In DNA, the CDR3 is TGTGCCAGCAGCTTAGACCCAGTAGCGAGTTACTACTTC.

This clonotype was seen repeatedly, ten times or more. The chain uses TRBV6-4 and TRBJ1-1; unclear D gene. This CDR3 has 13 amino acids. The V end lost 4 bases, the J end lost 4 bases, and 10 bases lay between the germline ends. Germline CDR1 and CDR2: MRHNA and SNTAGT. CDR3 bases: TGTGCCAGCAGTGGGACGGGAACCACTGAAGCTTTCTTT. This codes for CASSGTGTTEAFF.

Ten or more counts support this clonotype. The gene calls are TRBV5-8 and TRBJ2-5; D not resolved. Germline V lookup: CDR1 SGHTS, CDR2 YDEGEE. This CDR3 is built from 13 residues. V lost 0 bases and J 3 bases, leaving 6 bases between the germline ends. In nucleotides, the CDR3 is TGTGCCAGCAGCTTGGGGCAGGAAGAGACCCAGTACTTC. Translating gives CASSLGQEETQYF.

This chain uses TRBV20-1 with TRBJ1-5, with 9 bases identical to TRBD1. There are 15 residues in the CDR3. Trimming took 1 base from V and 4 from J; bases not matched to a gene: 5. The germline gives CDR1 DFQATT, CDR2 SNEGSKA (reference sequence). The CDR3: CSARGTGDGNQPQHF. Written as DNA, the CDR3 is TGCAGTGCTAGAGGGACAGGGGATGGAAATCAGCCCCAGCATTTT.

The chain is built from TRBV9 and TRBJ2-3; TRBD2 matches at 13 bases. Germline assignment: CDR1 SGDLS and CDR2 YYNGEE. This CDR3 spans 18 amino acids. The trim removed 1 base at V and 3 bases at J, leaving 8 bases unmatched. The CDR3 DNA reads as TGTGCCAGCAGCGTAACCAAAGGACTAGCGGGGGAGACAGATACGCAGTATTTT. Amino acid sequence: CASSVTKGLAGETDTQYF.

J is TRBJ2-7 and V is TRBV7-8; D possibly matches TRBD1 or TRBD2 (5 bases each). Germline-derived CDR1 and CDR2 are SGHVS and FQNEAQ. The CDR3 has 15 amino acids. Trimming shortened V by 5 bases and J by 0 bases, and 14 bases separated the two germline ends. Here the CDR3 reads CASSPGTSSSYEQYF. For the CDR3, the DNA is TGTGCCAGCAGCCCCGGGACCTCGAGCTCCTACGAGCAGTACTTC.

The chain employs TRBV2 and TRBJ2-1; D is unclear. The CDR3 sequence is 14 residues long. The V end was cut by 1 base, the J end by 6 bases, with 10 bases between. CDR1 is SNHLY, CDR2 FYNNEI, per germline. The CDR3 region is CASSEVRGGNEQFF. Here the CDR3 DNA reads TGTGCCAGCAGTGAAGTTCGAGGCGGCAATGAGCAGTTCTTC.

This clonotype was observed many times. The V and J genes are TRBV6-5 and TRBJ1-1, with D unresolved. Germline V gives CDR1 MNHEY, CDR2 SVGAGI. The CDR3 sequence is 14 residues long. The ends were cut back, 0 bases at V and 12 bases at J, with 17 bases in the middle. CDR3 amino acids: CASSYSETPIKPFF. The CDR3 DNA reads TGTGCCAGCAGTTACTCAGAGACACCTATCAAGCCTTTCTTT.

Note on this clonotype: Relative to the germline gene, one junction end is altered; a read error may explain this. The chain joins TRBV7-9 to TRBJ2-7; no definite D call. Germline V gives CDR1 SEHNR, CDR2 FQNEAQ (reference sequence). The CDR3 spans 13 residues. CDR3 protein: CAARADTSYEQYF. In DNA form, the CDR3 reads TGCGCCGCCCGGGCAGACACTTCCTACGAGCAGTACTTC.

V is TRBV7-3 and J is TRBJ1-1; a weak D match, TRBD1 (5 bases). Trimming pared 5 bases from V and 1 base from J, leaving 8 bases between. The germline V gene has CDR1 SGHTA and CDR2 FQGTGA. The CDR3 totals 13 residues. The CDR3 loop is CASSKGQNTEAFF. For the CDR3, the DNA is TGTGCCAGCAGCAAAGGACAGAACACTGAAGCTTTCTTT.

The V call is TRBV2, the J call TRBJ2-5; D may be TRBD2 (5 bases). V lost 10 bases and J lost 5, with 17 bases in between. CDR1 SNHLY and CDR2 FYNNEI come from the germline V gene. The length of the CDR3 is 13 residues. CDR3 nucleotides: TGTGCCACCAGAGTGGAGGTTTGGGAGACCCAGTACTTC. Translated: CATRVEVWETQYF.

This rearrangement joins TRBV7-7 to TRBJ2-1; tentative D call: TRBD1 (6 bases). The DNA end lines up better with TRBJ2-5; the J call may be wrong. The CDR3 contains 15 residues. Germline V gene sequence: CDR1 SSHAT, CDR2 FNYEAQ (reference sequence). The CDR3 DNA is TGTGCCAGCAGCTTTTACCGGGACACCCAAGAGACCCAGTACTTC. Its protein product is CASSFYRDTQETQYF.

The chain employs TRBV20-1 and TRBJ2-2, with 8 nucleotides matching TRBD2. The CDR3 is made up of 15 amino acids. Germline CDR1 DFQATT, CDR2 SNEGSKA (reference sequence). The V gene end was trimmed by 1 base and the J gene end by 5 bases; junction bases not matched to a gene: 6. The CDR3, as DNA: TGCAGTGCTAGAGCCTTGGCGGGAGGTACCGGGGAGCTGTTTTTT. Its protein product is CSARALAGGTGELFF.

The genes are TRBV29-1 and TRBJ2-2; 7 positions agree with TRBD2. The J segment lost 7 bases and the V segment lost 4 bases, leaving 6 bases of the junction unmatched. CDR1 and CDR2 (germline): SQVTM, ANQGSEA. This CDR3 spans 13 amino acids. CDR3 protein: CSVVEGGFGELFF. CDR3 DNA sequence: TGCAGCGTTGTGGAGGGAGGGTTCGGGGAGCTGTTTTTT.

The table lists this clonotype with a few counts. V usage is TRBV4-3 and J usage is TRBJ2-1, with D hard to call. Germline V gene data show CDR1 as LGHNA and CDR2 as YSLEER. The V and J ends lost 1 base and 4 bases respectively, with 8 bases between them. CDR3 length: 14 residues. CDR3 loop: CASSQALDYNEQFF. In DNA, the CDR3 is TGCGCCAGCAGCCAAGCGCTGGATTACAATGAGCAGTTCTTC.

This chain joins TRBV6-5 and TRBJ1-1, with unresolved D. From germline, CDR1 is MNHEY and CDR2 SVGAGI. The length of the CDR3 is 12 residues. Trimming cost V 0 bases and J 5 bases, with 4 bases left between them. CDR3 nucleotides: TGTGCCAGCAGTTACTCGAATACTGAAGCTTTCTTT. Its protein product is CASSYSNTEAFF.